The rows below give T cell receptor beta chains drawn from one sample of a study of prognosis after radiotherapy for stage I lung cancer. TCRdb re-analysed the multiplex PCR reads in MiXCR, keeping a single row per CDR3 protein. The data hold around 30,000 distinct CDR3 sequences, with around a third observed a single time. Specimen: PBMCs, collected before or after stereotactic body radiation therapy (not recorded which). All receptors derive from a donor over 45 with non-small cell lung cancer. Both conserved end residues are trimmed from each CDR3. The order of the fields is J gene, V gene, CDR3 length, CDR3 protein.

J gene: TRBJ1-1
V gene: TRBV2
CDR3 length: 13
CDR3 protein: ASSETSDVFTEAF

J gene: TRBJ1-5
V gene: TRBV6-4
CDR3 length: 12
CDR3 protein: ASFHRSSNQPQH

J gene: TRBJ2-2
V gene: TRBV28
CDR3 length: 13
CDR3 protein: ASSISGVNTGELF

J gene: TRBJ1-5
V gene: TRBV6-1
CDR3 length: 15
CDR3 protein: ASSDRPRVGPNQPQH

J gene: TRBJ1-2
V gene: TRBV6-2/TRBV6-3
CDR3 length: 11
CDR3 protein: ACIRDRAYGYT

J gene: TRBJ2-1
V gene: TRBV29-1
CDR3 length: 11
CDR3 protein: SVPGLAGVEQF

J gene: TRBJ1-4
V gene: TRBV7-2
CDR3 length: 12
CDR3 protein: ASSPSTGGFDVF

J gene: TRBJ2-1
V gene: TRBV7-2
CDR3 length: 15
CDR3 protein: ASSLAGTSGRYNEQF

J gene: TRBJ1-3
V gene: TRBV5-1
CDR3 length: 12
CDR3 protein: ASSPGTSGNTIY

J gene: TRBJ1-5
V gene: TRBV30
CDR3 length: 13
CDR3 protein: AWSKGRVGNQPQH

J gene: TRBJ1-1
V gene: TRBV28
CDR3 length: 12
CDR3 protein: ASTQTGEVTEAF

J gene: TRBJ2-1
V gene: TRBV9
CDR3 length: 14
CDR3 protein: ASSVSGLAKYNEQF

J gene: TRBJ2-5
V gene: TRBV12-3/TRBV12-4
CDR3 length: 12
CDR3 protein: ASSASGGAETQY

J gene: TRBJ1-5
V gene: TRBV2
CDR3 length: 16
CDR3 protein: ASSEHGGGDVSNQPQH

J gene: TRBJ2-1
V gene: TRBV11-2
CDR3 length: 14
CDR3 protein: ASSPRSGGSYNEQF

J gene: TRBJ2-1
V gene: TRBV3-1
CDR3 length: 13
CDR3 protein: ASSQDSGGWNEQF

J gene: TRBJ2-2
V gene: TRBV6-9
CDR3 length: 10
CDR3 protein: ASSFYTGELF

J gene: TRBJ2-7
V gene: TRBV6-5
CDR3 length: 16
CDR3 protein: ASSYSTVVLAGGYEQY

J gene: TRBJ1-3
V gene: TRBV28
CDR3 length: 11
CDR3 protein: ASSRHSGNTIY

J gene: TRBJ2-1
V gene: TRBV20-1
CDR3 length: 14
CDR3 protein: SARDPARGRGDEQF

J gene: TRBJ1-1
V gene: TRBV6-1
CDR3 length: 14
CDR3 protein: ASIKLPGQGITEAF

J gene: TRBJ1-1
V gene: TRBV20-1
CDR3 length: 9
CDR3 protein: SARGGLEAF

J gene: TRBJ2-5
V gene: TRBV6-2/TRBV6-3
CDR3 length: 14
CDR3 protein: ASSEVEGTGGETQY

J gene: TRBJ2-6
V gene: TRBV4-3
CDR3 length: 17
CDR3 protein: ASSQELRGRTSGANVLT

J gene: TRBJ1-2
V gene: TRBV9
CDR3 length: 12
CDR3 protein: ASSVGGGNYGYT

J gene: TRBJ2-7
V gene: TRBV28
CDR3 length: 12
CDR3 protein: ASSYGVGGSVQY

J gene: TRBJ1-5
V gene: TRBV12-3/TRBV12-4
CDR3 length: 10
CDR3 protein: ASSFELQPQH

J gene: TRBJ1-2
V gene: TRBV27
CDR3 length: 12
CDR3 protein: ASRRQGGGYGYT

J gene: TRBJ2-1
V gene: TRBV30
CDR3 length: 11
CDR3 protein: AWDKGTYNEQF

J gene: TRBJ1-3
V gene: TRBV7-4
CDR3 length: 13
CDR3 protein: ASSKGLCGGNTIY

J gene: TRBJ2-2
V gene: TRBV10-2
CDR3 length: 13
CDR3 protein: ASRSGQDHTGELF

J gene: TRBJ2-7
V gene: TRBV7-2
CDR3 length: 13
CDR3 protein: ASSLDETGTNEQY

J gene: TRBJ1-2
V gene: TRBV5-1
CDR3 length: 12
CDR3 protein: ASSLGGQGNGYT

J gene: TRBJ2-7
V gene: TRBV6-2/TRBV6-3
CDR3 length: 13
CDR3 protein: ASSVLSAEPYEQY

J gene: TRBJ1-1
V gene: TRBV28
CDR3 length: 9
CDR3 protein: ASSLDRGAF

J gene: TRBJ2-7
V gene: TRBV29-1
CDR3 length: 14
CDR3 protein: SVEAWLAGGRGEQY

J gene: TRBJ2-2
V gene: TRBV2
CDR3 length: 14
CDR3 protein: ASSESGTENTGELF

J gene: TRBJ1-3
V gene: TRBV28
CDR3 length: 9
CDR3 protein: ASSFRYTIY

J gene: TRBJ2-2
V gene: TRBV5-1
CDR3 length: 12
CDR3 protein: ASSLDWGTGELF

J gene: TRBJ2-5
V gene: TRBV10-2
CDR3 length: 12
CDR3 protein: ATSDPGVGETQY

J gene: TRBJ2-1
V gene: TRBV6-2/TRBV6-3
CDR3 length: 13
CDR3 protein: ASSYIISGSFEQF

J gene: TRBJ2-3
V gene: TRBV5-1
CDR3 length: 13
CDR3 protein: ASSLDRAGTDTQY

J gene: TRBJ1-2
V gene: TRBV6-1
CDR3 length: 14
CDR3 protein: ASSEVGDGQARGYT

J gene: TRBJ2-1
V gene: TRBV20-1
CDR3 length: 10
CDR3 protein: SASMTVDEQF

J gene: TRBJ1-2
V gene: TRBV6-1
CDR3 length: 11
CDR3 protein: ASSPGNNYGYT

J gene: TRBJ2-7
V gene: TRBV20-1
CDR3 length: 14
CDR3 protein: SARGGLAGSSYEQY

J gene: TRBJ2-7
V gene: TRBV5-1
CDR3 length: 11
CDR3 protein: ASSTGLSYEQY

J gene: TRBJ1-4
V gene: TRBV19
CDR3 length: 16
CDR3 protein: ASTKGRGQMSTNEKLF

J gene: TRBJ1-6
V gene: TRBV5-1
CDR3 length: 12
CDR3 protein: ASSVGQPNSPLH